This T cell receptor beta chain was sequenced for a study of glioma-infiltrating T cells after dendritic cell vaccination. Background on the study: At biweekly intervals, patients got three intradermal dendritic cell vaccine injections.

V lost 1 base, J lost 9 bases, and 20 bases lay in between. The germline V gene has CDR1 SGHTA and CDR2 FQGNSA. This CDR3 spans 16 amino acids. Sequencing was performed with immunoSEQ multiplex PCR; in TCRdb, only in-frame clones are kept and a portion is missing. The sample lists 72,000 or so clones, about nine tenths seen once, with around 2% in the top ten. Time point in this sample: after dendritic cell vaccination, including at tumor progression/relapse. No glioblastoma patient carried an isocitrate dehydrogenase mutation. PBMC were collected before vaccination, two weeks after the third vaccination, and at progression.

The receptor's source is a human donor with glioblastoma. The chain uses TRBV7-2 and TRBJ2-3, with D perhaps matching TRBD2 (6 bases). The sequencing used blood, collected after dendritic cell vaccination. CDR3 loop: CASSLVTADSGGTQYF. CDR3 nucleotide sequence: TGTGCCAGCAGCTTAGTAACGGCTGACTCAGGAGGGACGCAGTATTTT.